One and the same sample provided the 28 T cell receptor beta chains below, sequenced in a study of regulatory T cells in long-lasting Graves disease. As to time point: newly diagnosed GD, antithyroid drugs for less than 3 months. Preparation of the TCR library used RNA extracted from PBMCs. Libraries of TCR beta came from iRepertoire HTBI primers plus Arm-PCR of CDR3 regions. TCRdb reprocessed the multiplex PCR reads with MiXCR, giving one entry per CDR3 protein. The sample yields roughly 250,000 distinct CDR3 sequences, approximately 18% seen once. Another study also made use of these data, one on T cells in Graves' hyperthyroidism and ophthalmopathy.

The sequences come from peripheral blood mononuclear cells (PBMCs), collected at new diagnosis, from a patient treated with antithyroid drugs. The receptors were sampled from a woman in her 30s with Graves disease.

This clonotype was counted at least ten times. The V call is TRBV12-3 or TRBV12-4, the J call TRBJ2-3; 7 bases line up with TRBD2. The CDR3 runs 15 residues. V lost 1 base to trimming and J lost 3 bases; unmatched junction nucleotides: 4. CDR3 loop: CASSLGPGGTDTQYF. CDR3 sequence (DNA): TGTGCCAGCAGTTTAGGCCCCGGGGGGACAGATACGCAGTATTTT.

Only a few counts were recorded for this clonotype. The chain uses TRBV6-2 or TRBV6-3 and TRBJ2-7; perhaps TRBD1 as D (7 bases). This CDR3 contains 15 residues. V was clipped by 4 bases and J by 4 bases, with 17 bases between them. Germline V lookup: CDR1 MNHEY, CDR2 SVGEGT. The CDR3 loop reads CASSSLSRGAYEQYF. CDR3 DNA: TGTGCCAGCAGTTCCCTTAGCAGGGGGGCGTACGAGCAGTACTTC.

Many counts were recorded for this clonotype. This chain links TRBV7-9 with TRBJ1-1, with 10 bases that match TRBD1. V was pared by 5 bases and J by 3 bases, with 3 bases of the junction left unmatched. This CDR3 region has 14 residues. CDR1 is SEHNR and CDR2 is FQNEAQ in the germline V gene (reference sequence). The CDR3 protein is CASSRTGGYTEAFF. The CDR3, as DNA: TGTGCCAGCAGCCGGACAGGGGGTTACACTGAAGCTTTCTTT.

The J gene is TRBJ2-7, the V gene TRBV12-3 or TRBV12-4; 14 bases agree with TRBD2. Losses at the gene ends were 4 bases for V and 6 bases for J; bases not matched to a gene: 8. The CDR3 covers 16 residues. Written as DNA, the CDR3 is TGTGCCAGCAGTTCCCCCGGGACTAGCGGGGGCGCCGAGCAGTACTTC. Translation: CASSSPGTSGGAEQYF.

In its sample, this clonotype was seen many times. The rearrangement uses TRBV7-2 and TRBJ1-5; no firm D call. CDR3 length: 14 amino acids. Germline V gene data show CDR1 as SGHTA and CDR2 as FQGNSA. Trimming cost V 0 bases and J 7 bases, with 10 bases left between them. The CDR3 nucleotides are TGTGCCAGCAGCTTAGCAAGGGAGGGCCAGCCCCAGCATTTT. Translated, it gives CASSLAREGQPQHF.

Remarks on this clonotype: Being one base from a much bigger clone, this may be a read error. The rearrangement joins TRBV30 to TRBJ1-2, with 7 bases fitting TRBD1. The CDR3 loop spans 15 amino acids. Losses at the gene ends were 8 bases for V and 3 bases for J; bases not matched to a gene: 15. Germline V gives CDR1 GTSNPN, CDR2 SVGIG (reference sequence). CDR3 amino acids: CARGQTGSIHYGYTF. In nucleotides, the CDR3 is TGTGCCCGAGGTCAGACAGGGTCTATCCACTATGGCTACACCTTC. Combining the CDR3 with reference TRBV30 and TRBJ1-2 gives the whole variable domain SQTIHQWPATLVQPVGSPLSLECTVEGTSNPNLYWYRQAAGRGLQLLFYSVGIGQISSEVPQNLSASRPQDRQFILSSKKLLLSDSGFYLCARGQTGSIHYGYTFGSGTRLTVV.

This clonotype was counted a few times. The J gene is TRBJ2-2, the V gene TRBV9, with 9 bases aligning to TRBD1. Looked up from germline, CDR1 is SGDLS and CDR2 is YYNGEE. The CDR3 consists of 14 residues. Germline trimming cut 3 bases from V and 10 bases from J; bases unmatched to any gene: 7. CDR3 DNA sequence: TGTGCCAGCAGCGGAGGACAGGGGCGTCCGGAGCTGTTTTTT. It yields the protein CASSGGQGRPELFF. Based on the CDR3 plus reference TRBV9 and TRBJ2-2, the full variable domain is DSGVTQTPKHLITATGQRVTLRCSPRSGDLSVYWYQQSLDQGLQFLIQYYNGEERAKGNILERFSAQQFPDLHSELNLSSLELGDSALYFCASSGGQGRPELFFGEGSRLTVL.

Many counts were recorded for this clonotype. The V gene is TRBV12-3 or TRBV12-4, the J gene TRBJ2-1; D is perhaps TRBD1 (6 bases). The CDR3 runs to 14 residues. Trimming took 0 bases from V and 6 from J, leaving 9 bases between them. CDR3 region: CASSLAGAGNEQFF. The CDR3 DNA follows: TGTGCCAGCAGTTTAGCGGGGGCCGGCAATGAGCAGTTCTTC.

J is TRBJ2-1 and V is TRBV20-1; D perhaps matches TRBD2 (5 bases). From germline, CDR1 is DFQATT and CDR2 SNEGSKA (reference sequence). V lost 1 base to trimming and J lost 2 bases, with 12 bases between them. This CDR3 is 15 amino acids long. CDR3 sequence (DNA): TGCAGTGCTAGAGTCAGGAGCGGACCCTACAATGAGCAGTTCTTC. It specifies CSARVRSGPYNEQFF.

Notes on this clonotype: Given a far larger clone just one base away, this is likely a sequencing read error. This rearrangement joins TRBV6-5 to TRBJ2-3, with a tentative D call TRBD2 (5 bases). Germline lookup yields CDR1 MNHEY and CDR2 SVGAGI. The CDR3 covers 15 residues. In DNA form, the CDR3 reads TGTGCCAGCAACCGGTCGAGCGGACGCACAGATAGGCAGTATTTT. Protein product: CASNRSSGRTDRQYF.

This clonotype was counted many times. The chain links TRBV3-1 to TRBJ1-2; D gene unclear. Germline CDR1 is LGHDT and CDR2 is YNNKEL (reference sequence). The CDR3 runs to 12 residues. The V and J ends lost 6 bases and 6 bases respectively, with 11 bases between them. Here the CDR3 DNA reads TGTGCCAGCAGTCACGTATCCCATGGCTACACCTTC. Its protein product is CASSHVSHGYTF. The whole variable domain, filled in from reference TRBV3-1 and TRBJ1-2, reads DTAVSQTPKYLVTQMGNDKSIKCEQNLGHDTMYWYKQDSKKFLKIMFSYNNKELIINETVPNRFSPKSPDKAHLNLHINSLELGDSAVYFCASSHVSHGYTFGSGTRLTVV.

This clonotype occurred many times. The chain has TRBV20-1 and TRBJ1-1; D is undetermined. The V end was cut by 7 bases, the J end by 5 bases, with 26 bases between. The CDR3 has 16 residues. CDR1 DFQATT and CDR2 SNEGSKA come from the germline V gene (reference sequence). The CDR3 protein is CSVVTTGKRTGTEAFF. CDR3 DNA: TGCAGTGTTGTGACCACTGGGAAACGGACGGGGACTGAAGCTTTCTTT.

This clonotype was seen at least ten times. The chain links TRBV14 to TRBJ1-1; 7 bases align to TRBD1. Germline V gene data show CDR1 as SGHDN and CDR2 as FVKESK. The J segment lost 3 bases and the V segment lost 2 bases, leaving 3 bases of the junction unmatched. The CDR3 sequence is 14 residues long. The CDR3 loop reads CASSQRGTDTEAFF. In nucleotides, the CDR3 is TGTGCCAGCAGCCAAAGAGGGACAGACACTGAAGCTTTCTTT.

This clonotype has ten or more counts. The CDR3 coding sequence is TGCGCCAGCAGCCAAGATGTCGGCACCTTTTATGGCTACACCTTC. Its protein is CASSQDVGTFYGYTF. The V call is TRBV4-1, the J call TRBJ1-2; D is uncertain. V lost 0 bases and J lost 5, with 13 bases in between. The CDR3 covers 15 residues. Per germline, CDR1 MGHRA and CDR2 YSYEKL.

This clonotype was picked up many times. The chain joins TRBV6-1 to TRBJ1-5, with D unresolved. Germline V gene data show CDR1 as MNHNS and CDR2 as SASEGT. The CDR3 is made up of 14 amino acids. The germline V and J ends were trimmed by 4 bases and 2 bases, with 9 bases remaining between them. CDR3 sequence reads: CASSASGGNQPQHF. CDR3 coding DNA: TGTGCCAGCAGTGCGAGTGGGGGCAATCAGCCCCAGCATTTT.

The chain recombines TRBV20-1 with TRBJ1-1, with D possibly matching TRBD1 (6 bases). The ends were cut back, 3 bases at V and 0 bases at J, with 14 bases in the middle. The CDR3 runs to 15 residues. Germline V gives CDR1 DFQATT, CDR2 SNEGSKA (reference sequence). The CDR3 nucleotides are TGCAGTGCTAGCGGGGGGCGAAGAATGAACACTGAAGCTTTCTTT. As protein: CSASGGRRMNTEAFF.

This clonotype was counted ten times or more. This chain joins TRBV6-1 and TRBJ2-5; D is ambiguous. With 7 bases removed from V and 3 bases from J, the gap between germline ends came to 12 bases. This CDR3 is built from 13 residues. The V gene's germline CDR1 is MNHNS and CDR2 SASEGT. CDR3 DNA: TGTGCCAGCACCTTGACACTGAAAGAGACCCAGTACTTC. This gives the protein CASTLTLKETQYF.

This clonotype was detected many times. This rearrangement joins TRBV24-1 to TRBJ2-5; D may be TRBD1 (6 bases). V lost 4 bases and J 5 bases, leaving 16 bases between the germline ends. Germline CDR1 and CDR2: KGHDR and SFDVKD. The CDR3 consists of 15 residues. The CDR3 sequence: CATSDSQGTGETQYF. The CDR3 DNA reads as TGTGCCACCAGTGACTCACAGGGAACGGGGGAGACCCAGTACTTC.

This clonotype has just a few counts. The chain couples TRBV7-2 to TRBJ2-3; the D gene could be TRBD1 or TRBD2 (5 bases each). The DNA end is more similar to TRBJ2-5, so the J call may be wrong. Germline V gives CDR1 SGHTA, CDR2 FQGNSA. The CDR3 has 13 amino acids. This CDR3 is CASSFPGTTSQYF. The CDR3, as DNA: TGTGCCAGCAGCTTCCCCGGGACCACTTCCCAGTACTTC.

The rearrangement links TRBV7-9 to TRBJ2-5; D unclear. V lost 1 base to trimming and J lost 5 bases, with 11 bases between them. This CDR3 has 14 residues. Germline assignment: CDR1 SEHNR and CDR2 FQNEAQ (reference sequence). The CDR3 sequence: CASSLGSVGETQYF. CDR3 nucleotide sequence: TGTGCCAGCAGCTTAGGGAGCGTCGGGGAGACCCAGTACTTC. The variable domain in full, with the rest retrieved from reference TRBV7-9 and TRBJ2-5, is DTGVSQNPRHKITKRGQNVTFRCDPISEHNRLYWYRQTLGQGPEFLTYFQNEAQLEKSRLLSDRFSAERPKGSFSTLEIQRTEQGDSAMYLCASSLGSVGETQYFGPGTRLLVL.

This clonotype was seen repeatedly, ten times or more. The V and J genes are TRBV12-3 or TRBV12-4 and TRBJ1-1; 11 nucleotides align to TRBD1. This CDR3 has 14 residues. The ends lost 9 bases at V and 4 bases at J; junction bases unmatched: 7. The CDR3 loop reads CASFLGTGGTEAFF. In DNA, the CDR3 is TGTGCCAGTTTCTTAGGGACAGGGGGCACTGAAGCTTTCTTT.

In its sample, this clonotype was seen a few times. The chain combines TRBV6-1 with TRBJ1-3; D not resolved. The CDR3 length is 11 residues. Germline V gives CDR1 MNHNS, CDR2 SASEGT. The V end lost 6 bases, the J end lost 11 bases, and 11 bases lay between the germline ends. CDR3 loop: CASSFGLPIYF. CDR3 bases: TGTGCCAGCAGCTTCGGGTTGCCCATATATTTT.

Many counts were recorded for this clonotype. The chain couples TRBV2 to TRBJ2-3; the D is unclear. This CDR3 contains 14 residues. Trimming left V 6 bases short and J 6 bases short, with 16 bases between. Germline V gene sequence: CDR1 SNHLY, CDR2 FYNNEI. The CDR3, as DNA: TGTGCCAGCAGCGCCGGGCCTTCACCCGATACGCAGTATTTT. Residues: CASSAGPSPDTQYF.

V usage is TRBV12-3 or TRBV12-4 and J usage is TRBJ1-6; D remains unclear. V was pared by 5 bases and J by 10 bases, with 15 bases between. The CDR3 loop spans 14 amino acids. The CDR3 DNA follows: TGTGCCAGCAGTGAATCGGCATTGCGGTCACCCCTCCACTTT. Residues: CASSESALRSPLHF.

This clonotype has at least ten counts. V and J are TRBV20-1 and TRBJ1-2; 7 bases map to TRBD1. Germline loops: CDR1 DFQATT, CDR2 SNEGSKA (reference sequence). V lost 3 bases, J lost 4 bases, and 5 bases stayed unmatched. The CDR3 extends over 13 amino acids. CDR3: CSARPGTAYGYTF. CDR3 DNA sequence: TGCAGTGCTAGGCCTGGGACAGCCTATGGCTACACCTTC.

This clonotype was observed many times. The chain joins TRBV13 to TRBJ2-3, with a weak D call TRBD2 (7 bases). Germline V gene sequence: CDR1 PRHDT, CDR2 FYEKMQ (reference sequence). CDR3 length: 14 amino acids. V lost 5 bases and J lost 4, with 13 bases in between. The CDR3 protein is CASSPRGRADTQYF. The CDR3 region has the DNA TGTGCCAGCAGCCCGCGGGGGCGGGCAGATACGCAGTATTTT.

V gene TRBV6-2 or TRBV6-3 combines with J gene TRBJ2-1; weak D call: TRBD2 (6 bases). Germline V CDR1 and CDR2: MNHEY, SVGEGT. The CDR3 is made up of 15 amino acids. Trimming pared 6 bases from V and 1 base from J, leaving 13 bases between. Written as DNA, the CDR3 is TGTGCCAGCAGCATGCTGACTAGTTCCTACAATGAGCAGTTCTTC. Its translation: CASSMLTSSYNEQFF.

The V and J genes are TRBV3-1 and TRBJ2-1, with TRBD2 identical over 7 bases. The CDR3 contains 18 residues. Germline CDR1 and CDR2: LGHDT and YNNKEL (reference sequence). Trimming cost V 3 bases and J 0 bases; bases outside gene matches: 11. CDR3 DNA sequence: TGTGCCAGCAGCCACACCACACACAGCGGGGCCTCCTACAATGAGCAGTTCTTC. Its protein product is CASSHTTHSGASYNEQFF.